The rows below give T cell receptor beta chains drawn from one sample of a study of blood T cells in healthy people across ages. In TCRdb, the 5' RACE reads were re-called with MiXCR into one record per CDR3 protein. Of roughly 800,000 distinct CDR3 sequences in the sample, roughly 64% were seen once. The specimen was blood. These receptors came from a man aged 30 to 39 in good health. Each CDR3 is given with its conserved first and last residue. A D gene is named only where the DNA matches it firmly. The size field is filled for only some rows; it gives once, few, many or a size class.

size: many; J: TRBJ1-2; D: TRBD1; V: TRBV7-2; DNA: TGTGCCAGCAGCCGGACAGGGAGTAACTATGGCTACACCTTC; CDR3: CASSRTGSNYGYTF
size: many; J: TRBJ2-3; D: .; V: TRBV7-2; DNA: TGTGCCAGCAGCTTAGCCGGGGGAGGAGATACGCAGTATTTT; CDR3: CASSLAGGGDTQYF
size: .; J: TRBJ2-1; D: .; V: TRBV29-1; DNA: TGCAGCGTTGAATGCGCTAGCGTCAATGAGCAGTTCTTC; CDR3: CSVECASVNEQFF
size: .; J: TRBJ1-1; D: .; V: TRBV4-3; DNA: TGCGCCAGCAGCCAGGAAGGGACCCGATGGGGTGAAGCTTTCTTT; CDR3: CASSQEGTRWGEAFF
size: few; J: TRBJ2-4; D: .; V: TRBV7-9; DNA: TGTGCCAGCAGCTTTACAGATCTAGCCAAAAACATTCAGTACTTC; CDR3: CASSFTDLAKNIQYF
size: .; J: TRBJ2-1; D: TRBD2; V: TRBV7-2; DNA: TGTGCCAGCAGCTTAGTTAGCGGGGGGCCTCATGAGCAGTTCTTC; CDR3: CASSLVSGGPHEQFF
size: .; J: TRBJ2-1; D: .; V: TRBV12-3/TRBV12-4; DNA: TGTGCCAGCAGCTCCAACTACAATGAGCAGTTCTTC; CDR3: CASSSNYNEQFF
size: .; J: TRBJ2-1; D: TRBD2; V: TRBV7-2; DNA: TGTGCCAGCAGACTAGGGCCTAGCGGCACCAAGCAGTTCTTC; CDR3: CASRLGPSGTKQFF
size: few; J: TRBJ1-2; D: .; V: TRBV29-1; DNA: TGCAGCGTTGGCGCCGGGACTGCATCCGGCTACACCTTC; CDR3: CSVGAGTASGYTF
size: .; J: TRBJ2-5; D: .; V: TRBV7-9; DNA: TGTGCCAGCAGCTTCTCAGGACTCGCCCCAGAGCAGTACTTC; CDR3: CASSFSGLAPEQYF
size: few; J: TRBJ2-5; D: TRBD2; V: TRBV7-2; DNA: TGTGCCAGCAGCTGGTTAGCGGGGGGCCCCCAAGAGACCCAGTACTTC; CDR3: CASSWLAGGPQETQYF
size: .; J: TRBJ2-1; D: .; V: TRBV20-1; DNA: TGCAGTGCTAAGACTAATGCAAAAGCTGAGCAGTTCTTC; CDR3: CSAKTNAKAEQFF
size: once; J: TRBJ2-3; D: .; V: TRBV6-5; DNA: TGTGCCAGCAGATTACAAGCCGCTAGCACAGATACGCAGTATTTT; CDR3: CASRLQAASTDTQYF
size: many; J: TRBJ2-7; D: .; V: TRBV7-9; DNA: TGTGCCAGCAGCTACATGGAACAGGGCTTCCGCGAGCAGTACTTC; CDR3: CASSYMEQGFREQYF
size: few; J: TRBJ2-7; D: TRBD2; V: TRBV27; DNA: TGTGCCAGCAGTTCGGCTTTTAGCGGGAGGGGTGTGCAGTACTTC; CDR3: CASSSAFSGRGVQYF
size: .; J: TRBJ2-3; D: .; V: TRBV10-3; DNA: TGTGCCATCAGTGAGACAAGACAAAACCCAGATACGCAGTATTTT; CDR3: CAISETRQNPDTQYF
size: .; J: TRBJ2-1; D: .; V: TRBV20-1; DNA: TGCAGTGCTCCACGTGCAGGGAATGTAAATGAGCAGTTCTTC; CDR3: CSAPRAGNVNEQFF
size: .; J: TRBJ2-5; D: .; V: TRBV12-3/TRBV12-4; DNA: TGTGCCAGCAGTCGGACTGGATTCCAACAAGAGACCCAGTACTTC; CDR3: CASSRTGFQQETQYF
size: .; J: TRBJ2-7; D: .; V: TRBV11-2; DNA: TGTGCCAGCAGCTTAGGGACGAGCAACTGCGAGCAGTACTTC; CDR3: CASSLGTSNCEQYF
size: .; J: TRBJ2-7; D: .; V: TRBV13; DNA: TGTGCCAGCAGCTTAGGCGGCACAGGTTCCCTCTACGAGCAGTACTTC; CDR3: CASSLGGTGSLYEQYF
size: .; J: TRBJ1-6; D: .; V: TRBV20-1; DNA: TGCAGTGCTAGAGTGCAGGGTGGTTCACCCCTCCACTTT; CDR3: CSARVQGGSPLHF
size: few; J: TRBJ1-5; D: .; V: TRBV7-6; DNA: TGTGCCAGCAGCTTAAGTGGCCTTGGCCCCCAGCATTTT; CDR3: CASSLSGLGPQHF
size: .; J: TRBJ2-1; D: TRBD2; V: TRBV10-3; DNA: TGTGCCATCAGTGACCAGACAGTAGCGGGAGTGTTCGAGCAGTTCTTC; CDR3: CAISDQTVAGVFEQFF
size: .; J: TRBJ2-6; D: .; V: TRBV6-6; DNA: TGTGCCAGCAGTTACCGCCCCTACTCTGGGGCCAACGTCCTGACTTTC; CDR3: CASSYRPYSGANVLTF
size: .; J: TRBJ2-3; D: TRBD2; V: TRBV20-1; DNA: TGCAGTGCTTCGGTAGCGGGAGATTATACAGATACGCAGTATTTT; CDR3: CSASVAGDYTDTQYF
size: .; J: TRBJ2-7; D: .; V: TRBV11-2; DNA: TGTGCCAGCAGCTTATATTCTCTAACGACCTACGAGCAGTACTTC; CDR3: CASSLYSLTTYEQYF
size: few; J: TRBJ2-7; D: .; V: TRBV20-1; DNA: TGCAGTGCTAGATTTTTCCAGGAGCAGTACTTC; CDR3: CSARFFQEQYF
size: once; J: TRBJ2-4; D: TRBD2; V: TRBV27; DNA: TGTGCCAGCAGTCAAAATGGTGTCCCAAGGAATCTAGCGGGAGAAAGGGACATTCAGTACTTC; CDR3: CASSQNGVPRNLAGERDIQYF
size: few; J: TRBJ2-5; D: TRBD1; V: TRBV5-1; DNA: TGCGCCAGCAGCTTGGCTACAGGGGACCAAGAGACCCAGTACTTC; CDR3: CASSLATGDQETQYF
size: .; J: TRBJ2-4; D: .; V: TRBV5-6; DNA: TGTGCCAGCAGCAGGGGGGAGCCCCCCGCCATCAAAAACATTCAGTACTTC; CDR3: CASSRGEPPAIKNIQYF
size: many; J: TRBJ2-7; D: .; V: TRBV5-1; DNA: TGCGCCAGCAGCTTGGATGGGTACGAGCAGTACTTC; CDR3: CASSLDGYEQYF
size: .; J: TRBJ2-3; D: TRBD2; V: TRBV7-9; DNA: TGTGCCAGCATGGTAGGAAAAACTAGCGGGAGGAGAGCAGATACGCAGTATTTT; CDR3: CASMVGKTSGRRADTQYF